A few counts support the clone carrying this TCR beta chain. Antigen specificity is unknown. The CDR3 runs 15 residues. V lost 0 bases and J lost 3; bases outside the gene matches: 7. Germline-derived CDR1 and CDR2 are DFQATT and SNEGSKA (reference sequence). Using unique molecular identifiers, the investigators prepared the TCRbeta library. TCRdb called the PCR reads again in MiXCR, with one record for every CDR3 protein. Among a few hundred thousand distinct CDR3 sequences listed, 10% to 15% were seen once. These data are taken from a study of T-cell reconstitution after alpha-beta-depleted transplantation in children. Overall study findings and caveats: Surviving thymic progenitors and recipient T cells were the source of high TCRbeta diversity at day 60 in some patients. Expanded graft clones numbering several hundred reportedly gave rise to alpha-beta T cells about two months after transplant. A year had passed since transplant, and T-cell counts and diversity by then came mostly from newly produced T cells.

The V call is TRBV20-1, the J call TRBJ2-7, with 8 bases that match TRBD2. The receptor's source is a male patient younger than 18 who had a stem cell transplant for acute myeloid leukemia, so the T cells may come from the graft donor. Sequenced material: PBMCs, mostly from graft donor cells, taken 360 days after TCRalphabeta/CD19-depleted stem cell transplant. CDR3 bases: TGCAGTGCTAGAGATGAAGCGGGAGCCCTCTACGAGCAGTACTTC. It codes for CSARDEAGALYEQYF.